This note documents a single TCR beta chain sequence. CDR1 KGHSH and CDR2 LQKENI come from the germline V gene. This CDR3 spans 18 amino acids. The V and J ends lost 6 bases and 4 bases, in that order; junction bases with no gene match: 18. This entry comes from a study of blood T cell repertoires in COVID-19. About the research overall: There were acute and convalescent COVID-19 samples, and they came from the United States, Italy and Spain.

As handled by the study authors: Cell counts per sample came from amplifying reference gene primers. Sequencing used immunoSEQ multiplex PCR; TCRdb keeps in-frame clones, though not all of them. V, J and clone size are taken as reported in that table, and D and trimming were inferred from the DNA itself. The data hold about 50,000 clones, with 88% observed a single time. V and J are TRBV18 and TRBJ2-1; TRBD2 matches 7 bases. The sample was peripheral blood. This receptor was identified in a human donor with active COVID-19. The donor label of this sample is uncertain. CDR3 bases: TGTGCCAGCTCCACTTTTCCTCCTGGCGGGAGTTCGTACAATGAGCAGTTCTTC. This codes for CASSTFPPGGSSYNEQFF. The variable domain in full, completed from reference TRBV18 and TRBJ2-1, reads NAGVMQNPRHLVRRRGQEARLRCSPMKGHSHVYWYRQLPEEGLKFMVYLQKENIIDESGMPKERFSAEFPKEGPSILRIQQVVRGDSAAYFCASSTFPPGGSSYNEQFFGPGTRLTVL.